Below are 3 T cell receptor beta chains sequenced from a single sample in a study of blood T cell repertoires in COVID-19. Measured with immunoSEQ multiplex PCR; TCRdb has only the in-frame clones, and not every one. The sample has a few hundred thousand clones; 85% to 90% are singletons. The source material was peripheral blood. These receptors originate from a woman aged 45 to 65 with acute or convalescent COVID-19.

This chain uses TRBV24-1 with TRBJ2-2; possible D gene TRBD2, 6 bases. Trimming stripped 3 bases from V and 0 bases from J, with 25 bases between. The CDR3 length is 21 residues. CDR1 KGHDR and CDR2 SFDVKD come from the germline V gene. Here the CDR3 DNA reads TGTGCCACCAGTGATCCCCTCTCTCCCTTTCCGGGACTCACGAACACCGGGGAGCTGTTTTTT. Amino acids: CATSDPLSPFPGLTNTGELFF.

The rearrangement uses TRBV10-3 and TRBJ1-1; D call uncertain. Germline V gene sequence: CDR1 ENHRY, CDR2 SYGVKD. The V and J ends lost 5 bases and 3 bases respectively, with 7 bases between them. This CDR3 region has 12 residues. DNA for the CDR3: TGTGCCATCAGTCGGGAGCACACTGAAGCTTTCTTT. This codes for CAISREHTEAFF.

Note on this clone: This CDR3 is also generated by other DNA sequences in the sample. The chain's CDR3 is CASSPPGLVTDTQYF. DNA for the CDR3: TGTGCCAGCTCACCCCCGGGACTGGTCACAGATACGCAGTATTTT. The V gene is TRBV18, the J gene TRBJ2-3; TRBD2 is a possible D gene (6 bases). The germline gives CDR1 KGHSH, CDR2 LQKENI. V lost 3 bases, J lost 2 bases, and 12 bases lay in between. The CDR3 runs to 15 residues.